Sequencing of this T cell receptor (beta chain) was carried out in a study of T cells in Graves' hyperthyroidism and ophthalmopathy. There are many counts of this clonotype. Antigen unknown. Ophthalmopathy cases scored 3 or more on the Clinical Activity Score and 4 or more on NOSPECS grade, with duration below 3 months. Germline V gene data show CDR1 as SGHVS and CDR2 as FQNEAQ. The length of the CDR3 is 16 residues. Trimming cost V 1 base and J 6 bases; bases outside gene matches: 7. Amplified TCR beta CDR3 regions came from RNA transcripts. First-round RT-PCR of the TCR CDR3 relied on the HTBI primer set. In TCRdb, the multiplex PCR reads were re-called with MiXCR into one record per CDR3 protein. The table shows some 490,000 distinct CDR3 sequences, with less than 25% occurring only once. Study-level results: Blood also carried most thyroid clonotypes expanded above 0.001.

V usage is TRBV7-8 and J usage is TRBJ2-2; TRBD2 aligns across 8 bases. This TCR was recovered from a woman aged 70-85 years with Graves' ophthalmopathy. The source material was blood. The CDR3 region has the DNA TGTGCCAGCAGCTTAGTACGCGGGGGGCGGGCCGGGGAGCTGTTTTTT. Protein sequence: CASSLVRGGRAGELFF.